This T cell receptor (beta chain) originates from a study of T cell clonotyping in hematopoietic cell transplantation. Assay used: immunoSEQ multiplex PCR; TCRdb lists only in-frame clones, some missing. The sample records several thousand clones, nearly 80% being singletons. Recipients were bled about 28 days pretransplant and at posttransplant days 30, 100, 180. Whole-study results and caveats: Pathologically expanded recipient clonotypes increased progressively from day 30 to day 180 as diversity fell. CD4 and CD8 repertoire contributions could not be separated without sorting. Graft donor and pretransplant recipient Inverse Simpson Index values predicted broader posttransplant TCR diversity.

About this clone itself: Its antigen is still unknown.

The CDR3 is 15 amino acids. Germline V gene lookup returns CDR1 SGHVS and CDR2 FQNEAQ. Trimming removed 1 base from V and 7 bases from J, with 16 bases in between. The sequence was obtained from a male patient between 40 and 49 years old who had an allogeneic stem cell transplant from a related donor, so the T cells may come from the graft donor. Some clones in this sample may be carry-over from other donors' samples. The sequencing here drew on PBMCs, taken 180 days after allogeneic stem cell transplant. This chain uses TRBV7-8 with TRBJ1-1; D remains ambiguous. Here the CDR3 reads CASSLEAQDHYEAFF. The DNA of the CDR3 is TGTGCCAGCAGCTTAGAAGCGCAGGATCATTATGAAGCTTTCTTT.